The clone carrying this T cell receptor beta chain was observed a handful of times. Its target is not known. These data come from a study of cytomegalovirus exposure and HLA in healthy donors. Findings and limits, study-wide: TCR beta V segments were, for the most part, productive about 87% or about 30% of the time in an earlier analysis.

The germline V gene encodes CDR1 DFQATT and CDR2 SNEGSKA (reference sequence). V was shortened by 1 base and J by 8 bases, with 8 bases between the two germline ends. The CDR3 is 11 residues long. Use of 60 Vbeta and 13 Jbeta primers characterized the PCR. Profiled with immunoSEQ multiplex PCR; TCRdb holds only in-frame clones, not every one. The sample carries some 130,000 clones, 80% recorded once. The source of this sequence is a man aged 30-40 years in good health and CMV-seronegative. The sequencing input was PBMCs. This chain uses TRBV20-1 with TRBJ1-2; perhaps TRBD1 as D (6 bases). The CDR3 bases are TGCAGTGCTAGAGGGGACAAGGGCTACACCTTC. Its translation: CSARGDKGYTF.